Included here is one T cell receptor (beta chain) sequence, with context. This specimen belongs to a study of T cell changes during pregnancy in multiple sclerosis. Germline V gene sequence: CDR1 KGHSH, CDR2 LQKENI. This CDR3 contains 14 residues. V lost 2 bases and J lost 7, with 14 bases in between. Sequencing was performed with immunoSEQ multiplex PCR; in TCRdb, only in-frame clones are kept and a portion is missing. The sample holds tens of thousands of clones, roughly 93% seen once. The receptor's source is a female donor in good health, enrolled as a control in a pregnancy study. This sequence joins TRBV18 and TRBJ1-2; D is uncertain. Specimen: peripheral blood, collected in the second trimester of pregnancy. In nucleotides, the CDR3 is TGTGCCAGCTCACCAGGCCTCCCGGAGGGTGGCTACACCTTC. It specifies CASSPGLPEGGYTF.